These 24 T cell receptor beta chains were sequenced from one sample in a study of shared clonotypes between healthy human individuals (dated by TCRdb to the early 2020s). Libraries were built with the immunoSEQ multiplex PCR assay. The immuneACCESS repertoire file appears here via TCRdb, limited to in-frame rearrangements. These files lack a portion of the clones; in checked studies, under half of the deficit traces to unresolved V genes, and the cause of the others is not known. In this sample the table shows over a million clones, approximately 98% of which occur a single time. Of the sample, roughly 0.45% falls within the top ten clones. Sequencing was performed on naive CD4+ T cells sorted from blood. In the paper's terms, the cell subset or site label means: CD45RA+ positively selected. The receptors come from a man aged 25 to 40 in good health.

This clone was observed once. V is TRBV7-5 and J is TRBJ1-2; TRBD1 is the table's D call, not checked against the DNA. TRBV7-5 is labeled a pseudogene. The CDR3 runs to 16 residues. DNA for the CDR3: TGTGCCAGAAGCTTAGTTGGCCTGACAGGTAGGTATGGCTACACCTTC. Amino acids: CARSLVGLTGRYGYTF.

CDR3 DNA: TGTGCCAGCAGCAAGGACAGGGCGAACACCGGGGAGCTGTTTTTT. It is translated as CASSKDRANTGELFF. The chain has TRBV9 and TRBJ2-2; 8 bases are a match to TRBD1. With 4 bases clipped from V and 0 bases from J, the junction kept 2 bases outside the gene matches. The germline V gene has CDR1 SGDLS and CDR2 YYNGEE. The length of the CDR3 is 15 residues.

Remarks on this clone: Other DNA sequences from this sample encode an identical CDR3 as well. The V gene is TRBV5-4, the J gene TRBJ2-5; D is perhaps TRBD2 (5 bases). V dropped 4 bases and J dropped 5 bases, with 9 bases sitting between them. The CDR3 extends over 12 amino acids. Germline-derived CDR1 and CDR2 are SGHNT and YYREEE (reference sequence). The CDR3 DNA is TGTGCCAGCAGCCGCCCGGGGGAGACCCAGTACTTC. Translating gives CASSRPGETQYF.

The genes are TRBV6-6 and TRBJ2-2, with D possibly TRBD1 on 6 matching bases. The germline V gene has CDR1 MNHNY and CDR2 SVGAGI (reference sequence). The CDR3 runs 15 residues. V dropped 0 bases and J dropped 6 bases, with 11 bases sitting between them. Here the CDR3 reads CASSYSDSWAGELFF. In DNA form, the CDR3 reads TGTGCCAGCAGTTACTCGGACAGTTGGGCCGGGGAGCTGTTTTTT.

The chain uses TRBV7-2 and TRBJ2-3, with D perhaps TRBD2 (6 bases). CDR3 size: 14 residues. Germline lookup yields CDR1 SGHTA and CDR2 FQGNSA. V lost 7 bases and J 1 base, leaving 12 bases between the germline ends. This chain's CDR3 is CASTRGGGTDTQYF. In DNA, the CDR3 is TGTGCCAGCACTAGGGGAGGAGGCACAGATACGCAGTATTTT.

This clone appeared once. This same CDR3 is encoded by further DNA sequences in the sample. V is TRBV7-3 and J is TRBJ2-2, with a weak D call TRBD1 (5 bases). CDR1 is SGHTA, CDR2 FQGTGA, per germline. Trimming took 5 bases from V and 0 from J, leaving 10 bases between them. This CDR3 contains 15 residues. The CDR3: CASSRQGANTGELFF. The CDR3, as DNA: TGTGCCAGCAGCCGGCAGGGCGCGAACACCGGGGAGCTGTTTTTT.

This CDR3 reads CASSRNTPQETQYF. The CDR3 nucleotides read TGCGCCAGCAGCCGGAACACTCCACAAGAGACCCAGTACTTC. V is TRBV5-1 and J is TRBJ2-5; D gene unclear. The length of the CDR3 is 14 residues. Germline lookup yields CDR1 SGHRS and CDR2 YFSETQ. V lost 4 bases and J lost 2, with 12 bases in between.

The J gene is TRBJ2-7, the V gene TRBV11-3; 13 nucleotides match TRBD2. Germline trimming cut 5 bases from V and 10 bases from J; bases unmatched to any gene: 5. CDR3 length equals 13 residues. The germline CDR1 and CDR2 sequences are SGHNT and YENEEA. For the CDR3, the DNA is TGTGCCAGCAGCCCTGGACTAGCGGGAGTTCAGTACTTC. Protein: CASSPGLAGVQYF.

CDR3 sequence reads: CASILYLGSQETQYF. The CDR3 nucleotides read TGTGCCAGCATCCTATACCTTGGTAGCCAAGAGACCCAGTACTTC. The J gene is TRBJ2-5, the V gene TRBV28; D is ambiguous. Germline V gives CDR1 MDHEN, CDR2 SYDVKM. This CDR3 has 15 residues. Trimming left V 7 bases short and J 1 base short, with 16 bases between.

This chain joins TRBV19 and TRBJ2-5; tentative D call: TRBD2 (7 bases). CDR1 is LNHDA and CDR2 is SQIVND in the germline V gene (reference sequence). The CDR3 spans 17 residues. With 3 bases removed from V and 4 bases from J, the gap between germline ends came to 21 bases. The chain's CDR3 is CASSMGRGIALGETQYF. CDR3 in DNA: TGTGCCAGTAGTATGGGGAGGGGGATAGCGCTGGGAGAGACCCAGTACTTC.

The chain has TRBV10-3 and TRBJ2-1, with TRBD2 as a possible D gene (5 bases). The CDR3 is 16 amino acids. Per the germline V gene, CDR1 is ENHRY and CDR2 is SYGVKD. V lost 1 base, J lost 6 bases, and 16 bases lay in between. This chain's CDR3 is CAISELKVLAGNEQFF. CDR3 in DNA: TGTGCCATCAGTGAGTTAAAAGTCCTAGCTGGCAATGAGCAGTTCTTC.

The chain combines TRBV19 with TRBJ2-7; weak D call: TRBD1 (6 bases). CDR3 size: 14 residues. Trimming pared 2 bases from V and 3 bases from J, leaving 11 bases between. Germline V gene data show CDR1 as LNHDA and CDR2 as SQIVND (reference sequence). CDR3 region: CASSIRQGHYEQYF. As DNA, the CDR3 is TGTGCCAGTAGTATAAGGCAGGGACACTACGAGCAGTACTTC.

The J gene is TRBJ2-7, the V gene TRBV10-3, with 10 bases aligning to TRBD1. CDR1 is ENHRY and CDR2 is SYGVKD in the germline V gene. This CDR3 has 14 residues. V was pared by 6 bases and J by 4 bases, with 6 bases of the junction left unmatched. The CDR3 loop is CAIRSGTGEYEQYF. In DNA form, the CDR3 reads TGTGCCATCAGATCCGGGACAGGGGAGTACGAGCAGTACTTC.

This chain connects TRBV11-2 to TRBJ2-7; D is unclear. V lost 2 bases and J lost 3, with 11 bases in between. Germline V gives CDR1 SGHAT, CDR2 FQNNGV. CDR3 length: 14 amino acids. This CDR3 is CASSLPGRLYEQYF. CDR3 sequence (DNA): TGTGCCAGCAGCTTACCCGGGCGGCTCTACGAGCAGTACTTC.

The chain combines TRBV28 with TRBJ2-7; 11 bases fit TRBD2. The CDR3 totals 15 residues. J lost 4 bases, V lost 4 bases, and 6 bases had no gene match. Germline V gives CDR1 MDHEN, CDR2 SYDVKM. The CDR3 region has the DNA TGTGCCAGCAGTTCACCTACTAGCGGGAGTTACGAGCAGTACTTC. The encoded protein is CASSSPTSGSYEQYF.

This chain joins TRBV6-5 and TRBJ2-7; TRBD1 matches at 10 bases. The CDR3 is made up of 12 amino acids. Losses at the gene ends were 11 bases for V and 5 bases for J; bases not matched to a gene: 6. CDR1 is MNHEY and CDR2 is SVGAGI in the germline V gene. CDR3 sequence reads: CAVRTGGNEQYF. The CDR3 DNA sequence: TGTGCCGTCAGGACAGGGGGGAACGAGCAGTACTTC.

This chain connects TRBV4-1 to TRBJ2-2, with 9 bases that match TRBD2. The CDR3 has 17 amino acids. V was clipped by 4 bases and J by 7 bases; unmatched bases: 13. CDR1 and CDR2 (germline): MGHRA, YSYEKL. The CDR3 nucleotides read TGCGCCAGCAGCCCCCCGCGTTGGCGGGAGGGAAGCGGGGAGCTGTTTTTT. This gives the protein CASSPPRWREGSGELFF.

This clone was recorded once. The chain joins TRBV5-1 to TRBJ2-5, with TRBD1 as a possible D gene (5 bases). This CDR3 has 16 amino acids. Germline V gene sequence: CDR1 SGHRS, CDR2 YFSETQ. V was shortened by 4 bases and J by 1 base, with 17 bases between the two germline ends. DNA of the CDR3: TGCGCCAGCAGCCCCCACGGGCAGGGCGTCCAAGAGACCCAGTACTTC. It encodes CASSPHGQGVQETQYF.

The rearrangement uses TRBV28 and TRBJ2-1; either TRBD1 or TRBD2 may fit D (6 bases each). The CDR3 has 14 residues. V lost 10 bases and J 4 bases, leaving 17 bases between the germline ends. Germline-derived CDR1 and CDR2 are MDHEN and SYDVKM. Written as DNA, the CDR3 is TGTGCCACCATCATTTCGGGGGCGTACAATGAGCAGTTCTTC. This encodes CATIISGAYNEQFF.

This sequence joins TRBV12-5 and TRBJ2-2; unclear D gene. V lost 0 bases and J 6 bases, leaving 2 bases between the germline ends. The CDR3 totals 12 residues. Germline values: CDR1 LGHNT, CDR2 FRNRAP. This CDR3 reads CASGLVPGELFF. Here the CDR3 DNA reads TGTGCTAGTGGTTTGGTACCCGGGGAGCTGTTTTTT.

CDR3 bases: TGTGCCAGTAGTATAGAAATCGGACAGGGCGATCAGCCCCAGCATTTT. Translating gives CASSIEIGQGDQPQHF. The chain is built from TRBV19 and TRBJ1-5, with 8 positions matching TRBD1. Germline loops: CDR1 LNHDA, CDR2 SQIVND (reference sequence). V gave up 0 bases and J gave up 5 bases; unmatched junction bases: 6. The CDR3 has 16 amino acids.

The rearrangement uses TRBV30 and TRBJ1-5; 9 bases are shared with TRBD1. The CDR3 has 14 amino acids. The J segment lost 5 bases and the V segment lost 5 bases, leaving 7 bases of the junction unmatched. Germline CDR1 is GTSNPN and CDR2 is SVGIG (reference sequence). CDR3 nucleotides: TGTGCCTGGGCCGCTACAGGGGGCGATCAGCCCCAGCATTTT. This encodes CAWAATGGDQPQHF.

J is TRBJ2-7 and V is TRBV5-4; D is uncertain. V was pared by 2 bases and J by 7 bases, with 13 bases between. CDR1 SGHNT and CDR2 YYREEE come from the germline V gene (reference sequence). This CDR3 has 13 residues. The CDR3 DNA reads as TGTGCCAGCAGCTTTGGACCCCGGGTTGAGCAGTACTTC. Encoded protein: CASSFGPRVEQYF.

The genes are TRBV11-3 and TRBJ2-7; TRBD2 agrees at 7 bases. This CDR3 is built from 15 residues. V was clipped by 1 base and J by 5 bases; unmatched bases: 8. CDR1 and CDR2 (germline): SGHNT, YENEEA. DNA for the CDR3: TGTGCCAGCAGCTTAGGAGGGCGGGAGAACGACGAGCAGTACTTC. It is translated as CASSLGGRENDEQYF.